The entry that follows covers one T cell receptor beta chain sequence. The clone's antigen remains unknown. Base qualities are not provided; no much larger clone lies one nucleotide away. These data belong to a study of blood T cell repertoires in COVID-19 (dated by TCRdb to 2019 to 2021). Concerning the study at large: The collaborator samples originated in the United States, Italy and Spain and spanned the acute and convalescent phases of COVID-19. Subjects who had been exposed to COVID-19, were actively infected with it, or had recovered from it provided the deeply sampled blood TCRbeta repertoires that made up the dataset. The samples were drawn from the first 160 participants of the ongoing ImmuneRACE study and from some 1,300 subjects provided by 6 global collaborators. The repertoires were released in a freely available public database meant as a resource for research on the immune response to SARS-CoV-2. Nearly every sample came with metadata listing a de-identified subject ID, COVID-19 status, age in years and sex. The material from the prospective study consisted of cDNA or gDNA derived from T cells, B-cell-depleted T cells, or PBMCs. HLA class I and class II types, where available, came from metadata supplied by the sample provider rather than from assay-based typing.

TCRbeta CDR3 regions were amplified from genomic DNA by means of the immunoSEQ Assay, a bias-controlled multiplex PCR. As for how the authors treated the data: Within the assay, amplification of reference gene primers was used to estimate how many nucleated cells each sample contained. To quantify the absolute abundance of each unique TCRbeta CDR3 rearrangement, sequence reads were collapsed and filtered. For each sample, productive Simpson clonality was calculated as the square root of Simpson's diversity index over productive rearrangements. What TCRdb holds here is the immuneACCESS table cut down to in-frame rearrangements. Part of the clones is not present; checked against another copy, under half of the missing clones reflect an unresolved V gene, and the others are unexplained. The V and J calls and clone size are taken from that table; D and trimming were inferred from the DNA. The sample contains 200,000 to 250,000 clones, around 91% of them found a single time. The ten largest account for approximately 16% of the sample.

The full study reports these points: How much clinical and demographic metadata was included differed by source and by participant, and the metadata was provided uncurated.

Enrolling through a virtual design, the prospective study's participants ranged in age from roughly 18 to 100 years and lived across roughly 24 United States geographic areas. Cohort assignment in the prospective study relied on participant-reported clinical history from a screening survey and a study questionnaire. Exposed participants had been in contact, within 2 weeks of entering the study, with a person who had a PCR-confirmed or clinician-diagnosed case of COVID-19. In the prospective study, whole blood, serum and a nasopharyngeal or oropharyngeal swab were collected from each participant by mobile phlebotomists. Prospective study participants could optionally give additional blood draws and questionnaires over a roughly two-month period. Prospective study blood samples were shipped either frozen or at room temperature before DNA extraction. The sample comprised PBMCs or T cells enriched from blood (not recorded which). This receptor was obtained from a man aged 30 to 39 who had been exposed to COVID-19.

The DNA reads as follows: TGTGCCTGGAGTGTAGACAGGGTAGGGACCGGGGAGCTGTTTTTT. Its coded protein is CAWSVDRVGTGELFF. The rearrangement combines TRBV30 with TRBJ2-2; 7 junctional bases match TRBD1. From its cysteine to its phenylalanine, the CDR3 spans 15 amino acids. The read is trimmed to its CDR3 DNA, 45 bases read in frame from base 1. The V end gives up 0 bases and the J end 5 bases, leaving 6 bases in the junction not matched to a gene. Per the germline V gene (reference sequence), GTSNPN is the CDR1 and SVGIG is the CDR2.